The sequence of this T cell receptor beta chain was determined in a study of Ad26.COV2.S vaccination and SARS-CoV-2 variants. About the research overall: Recipients of Ad26.COV2.S got it intramuscularly, once or twice 56 days apart. The study, taken as a whole, reports: Reported findings describe substantial breadth in spike-specific CD8+ and CD4+ T cell responses following vaccination. Researchers reported similar non-spike TCR breadth in vaccine and placebo recipients.

Trimming cost V 2 bases and J 5 bases, with 21 bases left between them. This CDR3 region has 18 residues. With regard to this clone: Its antigen is undetermined.

The treatment here: some 20 received Ad26.COV2.S at low or high dose, single or two shots; 5 received placebo; per-sample allocation not given. Specimen acquisition occurred on day 63 following the initial vaccine or placebo injection. In Boston, the donor was an adult between 18-55 years of age. Method: immunoSEQ multiplex PCR; TCRdb's copy keeps in-frame clones and lacks some. The sample has more than 300,000 clones, around 89% seen once. The chain has TRBV23-1 and TRBJ2-2; tentative D call: TRBD2 (6 bases). TRBV23-1 is designated an ORF whose function remains uncertain. The sequences come from peripheral blood, collected in a trial of Ad26.COV2.S vaccine versus placebo. The TCR was taken from a person between 18 and 65 years old who received the Ad26.COV2.S COVID-19 vaccine or a placebo. The CDR3: CASSQPSLAGRITGELFF. The CDR3 region has the DNA TGCGCCAGCAGTCAACCCTCCCTTGCCGGGAGAATTACCGGGGAGCTGTTTTTT.